Each of the 29 T cell receptor beta chains below was sequenced from the same sample in a study of T cells in Graves' hyperthyroidism and ophthalmopathy. What was amplified from RNA transcripts were TCR beta CDR3 regions. The HTBI set primed first-round TCR CDR3 RT-PCR. TCRdb re-called the multiplex PCR reads through MiXCR, storing one row per CDR3 protein. The repertoire includes approximately 620,000 distinct CDR3 sequences, about 14% of them detected once, and almost 6% sits in the top ten. Sequencing was done on a sample of blood. These receptors were taken from a woman aged 25 to 45 with Graves' hyperthyroidism that later progressed to Graves' ophthalmopathy.

This clonotype was detected many times. The genes are TRBV30 and TRBJ1-1, with D possibly matching TRBD1 (6 bases). Trimming shortened V by 5 bases and J by 0 bases, and 10 bases separated the two germline ends. This CDR3 contains 13 residues. Germline CDR1 is GTSNPN and CDR2 is SVGIG (reference sequence). CDR3 residues: CAWDRSLNTEAFF. The CDR3 DNA reads as TGTGCCTGGGACAGGTCCTTGAACACTGAAGCTTTCTTT. Variable domain in full (rest from reference TRBV30 and TRBJ1-1): SQTIHQWPATLVQPVGSPLSLECTVEGTSNPNLYWYRQAAGRGLQLLFYSVGIGQISSEVPQNLSASRPQDRQFILSSKKLLLSDSGFYLCAWDRSLNTEAFFGQGTRLTVV.

This clonotype was found many times. The J gene is TRBJ2-7, the V gene TRBV10-3; 7 nucleotides align to TRBD2. The V gene end was trimmed by 6 bases and the J gene end by 6 bases; junction bases not matched to a gene: 11. Germline assignment: CDR1 ENHRY and CDR2 SYGVKD. The CDR3 has 14 residues. The CDR3 is CAIRDTSGNGEQYF. CDR3 in DNA: TGTGCCATCAGGGATACGAGCGGGAATGGCGAGCAGTACTTC.

This clonotype was detected many times. V is TRBV19 and J is TRBJ1-3; the D is unclear. The CDR3 has 15 residues. Germline assignment: CDR1 LNHDA and CDR2 SQIVND (reference sequence). The V end lost 3 bases, the J end lost 2 bases, and 11 bases lay between the germline ends. The CDR3 bases are TGTGCCAGTAGTATTCGGGAGACACCTGGAAACACCATATATTTT. It specifies CASSIRETPGNTIYF.

This clonotype came up many times. The chain uses TRBV5-4 and TRBJ1-1; D is possibly TRBD1 (6 bases). This CDR3 comprises 15 residues. Trimming took 7 bases from V and 0 from J, leaving 16 bases between them. The V gene's germline CDR1 is SGHNT and CDR2 YYREEE (reference sequence). The CDR3 reads CASPSRGPLNTEAFF. CDR3 DNA: TGTGCCAGCCCTAGCAGGGGTCCTCTGAACACTGAAGCTTTCTTT.

This clonotype was seen at least ten times. The chain links TRBV28 to TRBJ1-1; 9 bases map to TRBD1. The CDR3 is made up of 17 amino acids. The V and J ends lost 1 base and 4 bases, in that order; junction bases with no gene match: 10. Per the germline V gene, CDR1 is MDHEN and CDR2 is SYDVKM. The CDR3 is CASSLFNVRDRATEAFF. Here the CDR3 DNA reads TGTGCCAGCAGTTTATTTAACGTGAGGGACAGGGCCACTGAAGCTTTCTTT.

This clonotype was picked up many times. The V call is TRBV24-1, the J call TRBJ2-5; D is unclear. The germline V gene has CDR1 KGHDR and CDR2 SFDVKD. Trimming pared 3 bases from V and 4 bases from J, leaving 11 bases between. This CDR3 region has 14 residues. Here the CDR3 DNA reads TGTGCCACCAGTGATCCATCGGTCACAGAGACCCAGTACTTC. Its translation is CATSDPSVTETQYF.

This sequence joins TRBV30 and TRBJ2-7; 9 nucleotides agree with TRBD2. Germline V lookup: CDR1 GTSNPN, CDR2 SVGIG (reference sequence). V trimming: 1 base; J trimming: 6 bases; junction bases outside the gene matches: 4. The length of the CDR3 is 13 residues. The CDR3 DNA reads as TGTGCCTGGAGTGCCCTAGCGGGATTCGAGCAGTACTTC. Translation: CAWSALAGFEQYF.

In its sample, this clonotype was seen many times. This sequence joins TRBV6-2 or TRBV6-3 and TRBJ2-4; TRBD1 matches at 10 bases. CDR3 size: 17 residues. Per the germline V gene, CDR1 is MNHEY and CDR2 is SVGEGT. The trim removed 4 bases at V and 9 bases at J, leaving 15 bases unmatched. The CDR3 DNA is TGTGCCAGCAGTTTCCAATTTCTCCGGGACAGGGGTTTCATTCAGTACTTC. Protein product: CASSFQFLRDRGFIQYF.

This clonotype showed up many times. This chain uses TRBV7-9 with TRBJ2-5, with a possible D match to TRBD1 (6 bases). V lost 4 bases and J lost 2, with 14 bases in between. The CDR3 runs 15 residues. Germline V gene data show CDR1 as SEHNR and CDR2 as FQNEAQ (reference sequence). The CDR3 is CASSSSGTTQETQYF. In DNA form, the CDR3 reads TGTGCCAGCAGCTCTTCCGGGACAACACAAGAGACCCAGTACTTC.

This clonotype was counted ten times or more. The rearrangement links TRBV11-2 to TRBJ2-1; TRBD2 aligns across 7 bases. The germline CDR1 and CDR2 sequences are SGHAT and FQNNGV. The CDR3 extends over 15 amino acids. V gave up 6 bases and J gave up 5 bases; unmatched junction bases: 10. Written as DNA, the CDR3 is TGTGCCAGCAGACCTACTAGCGAGATCAACAATGAGCAGTTCTTC. Translated: CASRPTSEINNEQFF.

The rearrangement uses TRBV12-3 or TRBV12-4 and TRBJ1-1, with D possibly being TRBD1 (6 bases). Trimming removed 6 bases from V and 8 bases from J, with 13 bases in between. This CDR3 contains 12 residues. This chain's CDR3 is CASRFTGNEAFF. In nucleotides, the CDR3 is TGTGCCAGCAGATTTACAGGGAACGAAGCTTTCTTT.

The chain is built from TRBV30 and TRBJ2-6, with 7 bases aligning to TRBD1. Unmatched junction bases numbered 6, after V lost 5 bases and J lost 2 bases. The length of the CDR3 is 15 residues. From germline, CDR1 is GTSNPN and CDR2 SVGIG (reference sequence). CDR3 sequence reads: CAWSTGIAGANVLTF. In nucleotides, the CDR3 is TGTGCCTGGTCGACAGGGATCGCTGGGGCCAACGTCCTGACTTTC.

Written as DNA, the CDR3 is TGTGCCAGCTCACTTGCCCAGGAACTCCAAGAGACCCAGTACTTC. It translates to CASSLAQELQETQYF. The chain uses TRBV18 and TRBJ2-5; D not certain. Looked up from germline, CDR1 is KGHSH and CDR2 is LQKENI. The CDR3 sequence is 15 residues long. Trimming left V 4 bases short and J 1 base short, with 13 bases between.

This clonotype was seen ten or more times. The chain has TRBV7-9 and TRBJ2-7; no definite D call. This CDR3 is 10 amino acids long. CDR1 and CDR2 (germline): SEHNR, FQNEAQ (reference sequence). Trimming took off 8 bases at V and 7 bases at J, with 9 bases between the two ends. The CDR3 coding sequence is TGTGCCAGCGGGATCGGAGAGCAGTACTTC. Translating it yields CASGIGEQYF. The complete variable domain, with remaining parts taken from reference TRBV7-9 and TRBJ2-7, reads DTGVSQNPRHKITKRGQNVTFRCDPISEHNRLYWYRQTLGQGPEFLTYFQNEAQLEKSRLLSDRFSAERPKGSFSTLEIQRTEQGDSAMYLCASGIGEQYFGPGTRLTVT.

This clonotype was detected ten times or more. The chain is built from TRBV6-5 and TRBJ2-7, with 14 bases lining up with TRBD2. CDR1 is MNHEY and CDR2 is SVGAGI in the germline V gene. This CDR3 contains 18 residues. Germline trimming cut 2 bases from V and 3 bases from J; bases unmatched to any gene: 9. The CDR3 spells CASSYALLGLAGVYEQYF. CDR3 coding DNA: TGTGCCAGCAGTTACGCACTCCTGGGACTAGCGGGAGTCTACGAGCAGTACTTC.

Worth noting for this clonotype: A read error may account for a junction end that differs from germline. This chain's CDR3 is CASSYSTSTGTQYF. Here the CDR3 DNA reads TGTGCCAGCAGTTACTCGACAAGCACAGGTACGCAGTATTTT. The rearrangement joins TRBV6-2 or TRBV6-3 to TRBJ2-3; tentative D call: TRBD1 (5 bases). Germline V gene data show CDR1 as MNHEY and CDR2 as SVGEGT. There are 14 residues in the CDR3.

This clonotype has at least ten counts. This sequence joins TRBV3-1 and TRBJ2-3; D not certain. The CDR3 runs to 12 residues. V was clipped by 4 bases and J by 6 bases, with 8 bases between them. CDR1 is LGHDT and CDR2 is YNNKEL in the germline V gene (reference sequence). As DNA, the CDR3 is TGTGCCAGCAGCCCCCTGGGGGATACGCAGTATTTT. Amino acids: CASSPLGDTQYF.

This clonotype was observed many times. The gene calls are TRBV6-6 and TRBJ2-1, with 9 bases matching TRBD2. Per the germline V gene, CDR1 is MNHNY and CDR2 is SVGAGI (reference sequence). This CDR3 has 17 residues. V dropped 0 bases and J dropped 1; count of bases not matched to a gene: 4. The CDR3 is CASSYSLAGASYNEQFF. CDR3 sequence (DNA): TGTGCCAGCAGTTACTCATTAGCGGGAGCGTCCTACAATGAGCAGTTCTTC.

This clonotype has at least ten counts. This sequence joins TRBV10-1 and TRBJ2-3; 10 positions agree with TRBD1. Germline V lookup: CDR1 WNHNN, CDR2 SYGVQD (reference sequence). The V segment lost 6 bases and the J segment 3 bases; nucleotides outside the gene matches: 9. This CDR3 has 16 amino acids. The CDR3 spells CASSPFDRGLTDTQYF. The DNA for the CDR3 is TGCGCCAGCAGCCCTTTTGACAGGGGGCTGACAGATACGCAGTATTTT.

This clonotype occurred many times. The chain has TRBV12-3 or TRBV12-4 and TRBJ1-5; tentative D call: TRBD1 (5 bases). V gave up 3 bases and J gave up 5 bases, with 11 bases separating them. This CDR3 is 14 amino acids long. CDR3 in amino acids: CASSFRGTHQPQHF. The CDR3 DNA reads as TGTGCCAGCAGTTTTAGGGGAACTCATCAGCCCCAGCATTTT.

The rearrangement joins TRBV6-1 to TRBJ1-5; D is unresolved. V lost 2 bases and J lost 0, with 11 bases in between. Germline CDR1 MNHNS, CDR2 SASEGT. The CDR3 contains 16 residues. DNA for the CDR3: TGTGCCAGCAGTGAAAACACAGCCCTTAGCAATCAGCCCCAGCATTTT. Amino acids: CASSENTALSNQPQHF.

This clonotype was counted between two and nine times. The V gene is TRBV9, the J gene TRBJ1-1; D is uncertain. CDR1 and CDR2 from the germline V gene are SGDLS and YYNGEE. Trimming shortened V by 5 bases and J by 0 bases, and 14 bases separated the two germline ends. The CDR3 covers 15 residues. CDR3 in DNA: TGTGCCAGCAGTCATCGGACGGATTTGAACACTGAAGCTTTCTTT. Translating gives CASSHRTDLNTEAFF.

This chain joins TRBV14 and TRBJ2-7, with 9 bases matching TRBD1. J lost 3 bases, V lost 0 bases, and 3 bases had no gene match. The CDR3 length is 15 residues. Germline lookup yields CDR1 SGHDN and CDR2 FVKESK. CDR3 protein: CASSQDYRGHYEQYF. CDR3 coding DNA: TGTGCCAGCAGCCAAGATTACAGGGGGCACTACGAGCAGTACTTC.

This clonotype was seen just once. For the CDR3, the DNA is TGTGCCAGAAATCGCCGCGGGGGGGTTAGCAATCAGCCCCAGCATTTT. It encodes CARNRRGGVSNQPQHF. V gene TRBV28 combines with J gene TRBJ1-5, with a tentative D call TRBD1 (5 bases). Germline-derived CDR1 and CDR2 are MDHEN and SYDVKM. The V and J ends lost 9 bases and 0 bases respectively, with 18 bases between them. The CDR3 spans 16 residues.

Notes on this clonotype: The junction differs from germline at one of its ends, possibly a read error. This chain connects TRBV7-2 to TRBJ2-1; D gene uncertain. The CDR3 runs to 11 residues. Looked up from germline, CDR1 is SGHTA and CDR2 is FQGNSA. CDR3 protein: CASNLAPEQFF. The CDR3 DNA reads as TGTGCCAGCAACTTAGCCCCTGAGCAGTTCTTC.

The rearrangement links TRBV30 to TRBJ2-7; D remains unclear. The germline CDR1 and CDR2 sequences are GTSNPN and SVGIG (reference sequence). V lost 4 bases and J 6 bases, leaving 16 bases between the germline ends. The CDR3 extends over 13 amino acids. The CDR3: CAWTVHRSLEQYF. CDR3 nucleotide sequence: TGTGCCTGGACAGTCCATCGTTCCCTCGAGCAGTACTTC.

The chain links TRBV9 to TRBJ2-2; 7 bases line up with TRBD2. With V trimmed by 2 bases and J by 1 base, 11 bases remained unmatched. The CDR3 contains 18 residues. Germline V gene sequence: CDR1 SGDLS, CDR2 YYNGEE. The CDR3 bases are TGTGCCAGCAGCGTTAACTTTGGCGGGAGCCAGAACACCGGGGAGCTGTTTTTT. Translated, it gives CASSVNFGGSQNTGELFF.

This clonotype turned up a few times. The chain couples TRBV29-1 to TRBJ2-1; 8 positions match TRBD2. V lost 5 bases to trimming and J lost 7 bases; unmatched junction nucleotides: 13. Germline CDR1 is SQVTM and CDR2 is ANQGSEA. The CDR3 is 15 amino acids. The CDR3 here is CSVINPRLALNEQFF. As DNA, the CDR3 is TGCAGCGTTATTAATCCCCGACTAGCGCTAAATGAGCAGTTCTTC.

This clonotype was detected ten times or more. J is TRBJ1-1 and V is TRBV12-3 or TRBV12-4; D is undetermined. The CDR3 loop spans 13 amino acids. Trimming left V 3 bases short and J 4 bases short, with 9 bases between. CDR3 region: CASSLRVGTEAFF. DNA for the CDR3: TGTGCCAGCAGTTTGAGGGTTGGCACTGAAGCTTTCTTT.